A single sample is the source of the 21 T cell receptor beta chains below, sequenced in a study of shared clonotypes between healthy human individuals. Profiling relied on immunoSEQ multiplex PCR, and the TCRdb table lists in-frame clones only, not all of them. This sample has 780,000 or so clones; about two thirds occur once, and the top ten carry over 1.5%. The material sequenced was memory CD4+ T cells sorted from blood. Regarding subset: CD45RA-negative fraction. Receptor source: a woman in her 30s in good health.

The rearrangement joins TRBV11-2 to TRBJ2-1; D gene uncertain. Germline CDR1 is SGHAT and CDR2 is FQNNGV. The CDR3 has 13 amino acids. Trimming took 1 base from V and 2 from J, leaving 3 bases between them. DNA for the CDR3: TGTGCCAGCAGCTTAGGAACCTACAATGAGCAGTTCTTC. Translated, it gives CASSLGTYNEQFF.

V is TRBV18 and J is TRBJ2-7; D possibly corresponds to TRBD1 (6 bases). V lost 3 bases, J lost 4 bases, and 10 bases lay in between. The CDR3 consists of 13 residues. The V gene's germline CDR1 is KGHSH and CDR2 LQKENI. In DNA form, the CDR3 reads TGTGCCAGCTCACCGGAGACAGGATACGAGCAGTACTTC. As protein: CASSPETGYEQYF. The whole variable domain, filled in from reference TRBV18 and TRBJ2-7, reads NAGVMQNPRHLVRRRGQEARLRCSPMKGHSHVYWYRQLPEEGLKFMVYLQKENIIDESGMPKERFSAEFPKEGPSILRIQQVVRGDSAAYFCASSPETGYEQYFGPGTRLTVT.

This clone is a singleton in its sample. This rearrangement joins TRBV2 to TRBJ2-3; TRBD2 matches at 7 bases. The CDR3 length is 14 residues. Germline CDR1 reads SNHLY; CDR2 reads FYNNEI. The ends lost 11 bases at V and 1 base at J; junction bases unmatched: 9. The DNA for the CDR3 is TGTGCCTCCCTTGGGGGGGTGGGCACAGATACGCAGTATTTT. The encoded protein is CASLGGVGTDTQYF.

This clone was recorded once. V gene TRBV7-9 combines with J gene TRBJ1-2, with D perhaps matching TRBD1 (5 bases). This CDR3 is built from 12 residues. Germline CDR1 is SEHNR and CDR2 is FQNEAQ (reference sequence). V lost 6 bases to trimming and J lost 3 bases, with 8 bases between them. The CDR3 DNA reads as TGTGCCAGCAGACCACAGGACTATGGCTACACCTTC. Residues: CASRPQDYGYTF.

This clone was detected a few times. This chain uses TRBV5-8 with TRBJ1-1; D is unresolved. CDR1 SGHTS and CDR2 YDEGEE come from the germline V gene. V was clipped by 4 bases and J by 3 bases, with 13 bases between them. The CDR3 is 14 amino acids. The CDR3 loop reads CASSPRTGYTEAFF. The CDR3 nucleotides are TGTGCCAGCAGCCCCCGGACGGGGTACACTGAAGCTTTCTTT.

V usage is TRBV7-2 and J usage is TRBJ2-3, with 8 bases identical to TRBD2. This CDR3 region has 15 residues. Trimming cost V 1 base and J 3 bases; bases outside gene matches: 3. Germline V lookup: CDR1 SGHTA, CDR2 FQGNSA. CDR3 region: CASSLVGLATDTQYF. For the CDR3, the DNA is TGTGCCAGCAGCTTAGTTGGACTAGCAACAGATACGCAGTATTTT.

This sequence joins TRBV25-1 and TRBJ2-7; 11 bases line up with TRBD2. Looked up from germline, CDR1 is MGHDK and CDR2 is SYGVNS. The V gene end was trimmed by 2 bases and the J gene end by 3 bases; junction bases not matched to a gene: 3. CDR3 length equals 15 residues. CDR3 region: CASSEALAGGYEQYF. The CDR3 DNA sequence: TGTGCCAGCAGTGAAGCCCTAGCGGGAGGCTACGAGCAGTACTTC.

The chain combines TRBV7-2 with TRBJ1-1; 9 positions match TRBD1. The CDR3 runs 14 residues. In germline, CDR1 is SGHTA, CDR2 FQGNSA. J gave up 3 bases and V 6 bases, and 5 bases lay outside the gene matches. For the CDR3, the DNA is TGTGCCAGCAGGGATGGACAGGGGCACACTGAAGCTTTCTTT. The encoded protein is CASRDGQGHTEAFF. The full variable domain, in which reference TRBV7-2 and TRBJ1-1 provide the parts outside the CDR3, is GAGVSQSPSNKVTEKGKDVELRCDPISGHTALYWYRQSLGQGLEFLIYFQGNSAPDKSGLPSDRFSAERTGGSVSTLTIQRTQQEDSAVYLCASRDGQGHTEAFFGQGTRLTVV.

This clone was observed a few times. The genes are TRBV25-1 and TRBJ2-3, with D unresolved. Trimming shortened V by 3 bases and J by 0 bases, and 10 bases separated the two germline ends. Germline-derived CDR1 and CDR2 are MGHDK and SYGVNS. The CDR3 runs to 15 residues. In DNA, the CDR3 is TGTGCCAGCAGTGATCCTATAGCTAGCACAGATACGCAGTATTTT. Translating it yields CASSDPIASTDTQYF.

This clone was seen a few times. The chain links TRBV5-1 to TRBJ1-2; 11 nucleotides agree with TRBD1. The CDR3 spans 15 residues. Germline V gene lookup returns CDR1 SGHRS and CDR2 YFSETQ. V was clipped by 3 bases and J by 6 bases; unmatched bases: 7. The CDR3 protein is CASSSDRGPHNGYTF. The CDR3 DNA sequence: TGCGCCAGCAGCTCGGACAGGGGGCCCCACAATGGCTACACCTTC.

The chain links TRBV6-1 to TRBJ1-2; D is ambiguous. This CDR3 has 12 residues. V dropped 1 base and J dropped 6 bases, with 6 bases sitting between them. Per germline, CDR1 MNHNS and CDR2 SASEGT. Here the CDR3 reads CASSEVGDGYTF. CDR3 DNA: TGTGCCAGCAGTGAAGTCGGCGATGGCTACACCTTC.

The CDR3 spells CAISDRGVYNEQFF. The CDR3 coding sequence is TGTGCCATCAGCGACAGGGGAGTCTACAATGAGCAGTTCTTC. The genes are TRBV10-3 and TRBJ2-1; 8 positions agree with TRBD1. The V and J ends lost 6 bases and 3 bases, in that order; junction bases with no gene match: 4. The germline V gene has CDR1 ENHRY and CDR2 SYGVKD. CDR3 length: 14 residues.

CDR3 loop: CASSPTGESKAFF. The CDR3 nucleotides read TGTGCCAGTAGTCCGACAGGGGAGTCAAAAGCTTTCTTT. The chain joins TRBV19 to TRBJ1-1; TRBD1 agrees at 8 bases. The V gene end was trimmed by 5 bases and the J gene end by 9 bases; junction bases not matched to a gene: 8. Germline loops: CDR1 LNHDA, CDR2 SQIVND (reference sequence). This CDR3 contains 13 residues. Based on the CDR3 plus reference TRBV19 and TRBJ1-1, the full variable domain is DGGITQSPKYLFRKEGQNVTLSCEQNLNHDAMYWYRQDPGQGLRLIYYSQIVNDFQKGDIAEGYSVSREKKESFPLTVTSAQKNPTAFYLCASSPTGESKAFFGQGTRLTVV.

This clone was detected only a few times. The chain combines TRBV19 with TRBJ1-1; D uncertain. Germline CDR1 reads LNHDA; CDR2 reads SQIVND (reference sequence). Trimming stripped 6 bases from V and 1 base from J, with 9 bases between. CDR3 size: 13 residues. This chain's CDR3 is CASSVTWNTEAFF. Here the CDR3 DNA reads TGTGCCAGTAGCGTTACGTGGAACACTGAAGCTTTCTTT.

This clone was counted between two and nine times. The rearrangement links TRBV28 to TRBJ2-7; a possible D gene is TRBD2 (5 bases). V was trimmed by 5 bases and J by 3 bases, leaving 11 bases between them. CDR1 MDHEN and CDR2 SYDVKM come from the germline V gene. The CDR3 is 13 residues long. CDR3 residues: CASSPAGIYEQYF. DNA for the CDR3: TGTGCCAGCAGTCCCGCCGGGATCTACGAGCAGTACTTC.

The chain is built from TRBV15 and TRBJ1-2, with 9 bases that match TRBD1. The germline V gene has CDR1 LNHNV and CDR2 YYDKDF (reference sequence). J was trimmed by 10 bases and V by 1 base; bases with no gene match: 16. The CDR3 runs 17 residues. CDR3 DNA: TGTGCCACCAGCAGAGGAGGTCCCCCGACAGGGGGTCAGGACTACACCTTC. Its protein product is CATSRGGPPTGGQDYTF. Full variable domain (remainder filled in from reference TRBV15 and TRBJ1-2): DAMVIQNPRYQVTQFGKPVTLSCSQTLNHNVMYWYQQKSSQAPKLLFHYYDKDFNNEADTPDNFQSRRPNTSFCFLDIRSPGLGDTAMYLCATSRGGPPTGGQDYTFGSGTRLTVV.

The chain joins TRBV6-1 to TRBJ2-3; D not certain. Per the germline V gene, CDR1 is MNHNS and CDR2 is SASEGT. V was pared by 1 base and J by 2 bases, with 4 bases between. This CDR3 is built from 13 residues. CDR3 coding DNA: TGTGCCAGCAGTGAAGGAGCCACAGATACGCAGTATTTT. Amino acid sequence: CASSEGATDTQYF.

The chain joins TRBV19 to TRBJ2-7, with 14 bases matching TRBD2. Germline loops: CDR1 LNHDA, CDR2 SQIVND (reference sequence). This CDR3 has 17 residues. The junction had 11 bases not matched to a gene; V was cut back by 5 bases and J by 5 bases. The CDR3 coding sequence is TGTGCCAGTAGTCCAATACAGGGACTAGCGGGGGAGGACGAGCAGTACTTC. Translating gives CASSPIQGLAGEDEQYF.

The chain is built from TRBV4-2 and TRBJ1-1, with no clear D. The CDR3 length is 14 residues. The V end was cut by 4 bases, the J end by 5 bases, with 14 bases between. The V gene's germline CDR1 is LGHNA and CDR2 YNFKEQ. CDR3: CASSLDTGGTEAFF. In nucleotides, the CDR3 is TGTGCCAGCAGCCTTGACACGGGAGGGACTGAAGCTTTCTTT.

This clone was detected many times. The chain joins TRBV7-2 to TRBJ2-5; D may be TRBD1 (5 bases). This CDR3 contains 16 residues. Trimming removed 0 bases from V and 5 bases from J, with 16 bases in between. In germline, CDR1 is SGHTA, CDR2 FQGNSA. The CDR3 coding sequence is TGTGCCAGCAGCTTAGCTCAGGGCCCAATCGTCGAGACCCAGTACTTC. This codes for CASSLAQGPIVETQYF.

The V and J genes are TRBV28 and TRBJ2-4; tentative D call: TRBD2 (5 bases). This CDR3 spans 16 amino acids. Per the germline V gene, CDR1 is MDHEN and CDR2 is SYDVKM. V was clipped by 3 bases and J by 3 bases, with 15 bases between them. CDR3 DNA sequence: TGTGCCAGCAGTTTTTCGGGGTTGTTAGGCAAAAACATTCAGTACTTC. It encodes CASSFSGLLGKNIQYF. Filled out from reference TRBV28 and TRBJ2-4, the complete variable domain reads DVKVTQSSRYLVKRTGEKVFLECVQDMDHENMFWYRQDPGLGLRLIYFSYDVKMKEKGDIPEGYSVSREKKERFSLILESASTNQTSMYLCASSFSGLLGKNIQYFGAGTRLSVL.